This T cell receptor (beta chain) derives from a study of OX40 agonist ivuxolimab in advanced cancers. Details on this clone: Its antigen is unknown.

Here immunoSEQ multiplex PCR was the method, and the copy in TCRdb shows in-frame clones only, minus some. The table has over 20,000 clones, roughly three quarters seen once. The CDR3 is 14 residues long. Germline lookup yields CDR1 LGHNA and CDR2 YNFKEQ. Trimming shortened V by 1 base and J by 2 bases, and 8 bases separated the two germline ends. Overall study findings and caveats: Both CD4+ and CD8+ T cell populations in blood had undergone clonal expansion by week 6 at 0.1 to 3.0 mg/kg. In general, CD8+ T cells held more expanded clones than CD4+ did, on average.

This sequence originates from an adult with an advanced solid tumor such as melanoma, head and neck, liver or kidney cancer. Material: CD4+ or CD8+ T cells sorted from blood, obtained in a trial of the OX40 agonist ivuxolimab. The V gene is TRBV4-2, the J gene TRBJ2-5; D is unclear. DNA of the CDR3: TGTGCCAGCAGCCAAGCTGGTCTGCAAGAGACCCAGTACTTC. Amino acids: CASSQAGLQETQYF.